The 28 T cell receptor beta chains presented below share a single source sample, sequenced in a study of shared clonotypes between healthy human individuals. Clones were read by immunoSEQ multiplex PCR, and TCRdb kept only the in-frame ones, dropping some. The sample lists approximately 92,000 clones; 60% to 70% were seen once. Sequencing was done on a sample of memory CD8+ T cells sorted from blood. Subset in this sample: CD45RO+ cells pooled with CCR7-negative TemRA cells. These TCRs come from a man aged 30-40 years in good health.

The genes are TRBV19 and TRBJ2-1, with 8 nucleotides matching TRBD1. V trimming: 4 bases; J trimming: 9 bases; junction bases outside the gene matches: 11. The V gene's germline CDR1 is LNHDA and CDR2 SQIVND (reference sequence). CDR3 length: 15 amino acids. The chain's CDR3 is CASSRSFGQGAEQFF. CDR3 DNA: TGTGCCAGTAGTAGGAGTTTTGGACAGGGTGCTGAGCAGTTCTTC.

The chain joins TRBV7-8 to TRBJ1-5; 7 bases fit TRBD1. In germline, CDR1 is SGHVS, CDR2 FQNEAQ. CDR3 length equals 14 residues. The J segment lost 3 bases and the V segment lost 3 bases, leaving 2 bases of the junction unmatched. The CDR3 is CASSLGQNNQPQHF. CDR3 DNA: TGTGCCAGCAGCTTGGGACAGAACAATCAGCCCCAGCATTTT.

The chain recombines TRBV11-2 with TRBJ1-1; D gene ambiguous. CDR3 size: 12 residues. Per the germline V gene, CDR1 is SGHAT and CDR2 is FQNNGV. V gave up 1 base and J gave up 4 bases, with 4 bases separating them. This CDR3 reads CASSLVGTEAFF. CDR3 nucleotide sequence: TGTGCCAGCAGCTTAGTAGGCACTGAAGCTTTCTTT.

This clone was counted once. The chain has TRBV11-2 and TRBJ2-7, with D tentatively TRBD1 (7 bases). Germline loops: CDR1 SGHAT, CDR2 FQNNGV. This CDR3 is 18 amino acids long. Trimming removed 1 base at V and 7 bases at J, with 26 bases between. CDR3 nucleotide sequence: TGTGCCAGCAGCTTAGCGGGGGACAGCCCGGGGGCTACTAAAGAGCAGTACTTC. This sequence encodes CASSLAGDSPGATKEQYF. Filled out from reference TRBV11-2 and TRBJ2-7, the complete variable domain reads EAGVAQSPRYKIIEKRQSVAFWCNPISGHATLYWYQQILGQGPKLLIQFQNNGVVDDSQLPKDRFSAERLKGVDSTLKIQPAKLEDSAVYLCASSLAGDSPGATKEQYFGPGTRLTVT.

The J gene is TRBJ2-7, the V gene TRBV5-1, with 7 bases fitting TRBD2. J gave up 9 bases and V 3 bases, and 21 bases lay outside the gene matches. Germline CDR1 reads SGHRS; CDR2 reads YFSETQ. This CDR3 has 17 amino acids. CDR3 DNA: TGCGCCAGCAGCTGGACTCTGGCTAGCGGACCCGCTGGTGTGCAGTACTTC. Amino acid sequence: CASSWTLASGPAGVQYF.

This clone is a singleton in its sample. The chain employs TRBV11-3 and TRBJ2-7; D might be TRBD2 (5 bases). The length of the CDR3 is 14 residues. CDR1 and CDR2 (germline): SGHNT, YENEEA. V was pared by 1 base and J by 3 bases, with 10 bases between. CDR3: CASSLGGPHYEQYF. For the CDR3, the DNA is TGTGCCAGCAGCTTAGGCGGGCCTCACTACGAGCAGTACTTC.

This chain connects TRBV10-3 to TRBJ2-7; 7 positions match TRBD2. The V segment lost 8 bases and the J segment 0 bases; nucleotides outside the gene matches: 1. This CDR3 contains 12 residues. The germline CDR1 and CDR2 sequences are ENHRY and SYGVKD. CDR3 bases: TGTGCCATCCGGACTAGCTCCTACGAGCAGTACTTC. Encoded protein: CAIRTSSYEQYF.

This rearrangement joins TRBV5-1 to TRBJ2-1; D is uncertain. Per the germline V gene, CDR1 is SGHRS and CDR2 is YFSETQ. The CDR3 is made up of 13 amino acids. V lost 4 bases, J lost 4 bases, and 9 bases lay in between. CDR3 DNA sequence: TGCGCCAGCAGCCACTTGAATTACAATGAGCAGTTCTTC. This encodes CASSHLNYNEQFF.

As regards this clone: A read error may be the cause here, since a much bigger clone is one base away. The V gene is TRBV6-1, the J gene TRBJ1-2; 7 bases are a match to TRBD1. The CDR3 loop spans 15 amino acids. CDR1 MNHNS and CDR2 SASEGT come from the germline V gene. CDR3 residues: CASSEVEGANYDYTF. CDR3 bases: TGTGCCAGCAGTGAAGTTGAGGGGGCTAACTATGACTACACCTTC.

In the case of this clone: A much more abundant neighbour one base away suggests this may be a read error. This chain connects TRBV6-5 to TRBJ2-7; D is unclear. Germline V CDR1 and CDR2: MNHEY, SVGAGI. Trimming took off 5 bases at V and 3 bases at J, with 5 bases between the two ends. There are 11 residues in the CDR3. DNA for the CDR3: TGTGCCAGCAGTGAATACTACGAGCAGTACTTC. Protein sequence: CASSEYYEQYF.

This chain connects TRBV11-2 to TRBJ2-7, with TRBD1 matching 8 bases. This CDR3 has 14 residues. Looked up from germline, CDR1 is SGHAT and CDR2 is FQNNGV. J lost 1 base, V lost 5 bases, and 4 bases had no gene match. The CDR3 region is CASSPRTGSYEQYF. DNA for the CDR3: TGTGCCAGCAGCCCAAGGACAGGGTCCTACGAGCAGTACTTC.

The chain combines TRBV28 with TRBJ2-1; no firm D call. This CDR3 region has 16 residues. CDR1 and CDR2 (germline): MDHEN, SYDVKM. V lost 0 bases to trimming and J lost 2 bases, with 11 bases between them. CDR3 protein: CASSLWLWGTYNEQFF. DNA for the CDR3: TGTGCCAGCAGTTTATGGTTGTGGGGAACCTACAATGAGCAGTTCTTC. The full variable domain, in which reference TRBV28 and TRBJ2-1 provide the parts outside the CDR3, is DVKVTQSSRYLVKRTGEKVFLECVQDMDHENMFWYRQDPGLGLRLIYFSYDVKMKEKGDIPEGYSVSREKKERFSLILESASTNQTSMYLCASSLWLWGTYNEQFFGPGTRLTVL.

The chain links TRBV28 to TRBJ2-1, with 7 bases fitting TRBD2. J gave up 4 bases and V 8 bases, and 11 bases lay outside the gene matches. Germline CDR1 is MDHEN and CDR2 is SYDVKM. This CDR3 region has 15 residues. This CDR3 reads CASLPGTMEYNEQFF. Here the CDR3 DNA reads TGTGCCAGCCTACCAGGGACTATGGAATACAATGAGCAGTTCTTC.

This sequence joins TRBV4-2 and TRBJ2-2; D unclear. The CDR3 is made up of 15 amino acids. V gave up 1 base and J gave up 7 bases, with 13 bases separating them. Germline assignment: CDR1 LGHNA and CDR2 YNFKEQ. DNA of the CDR3: TGTGCCAGCAGCCAAGTACAAGAGTCGGTCGGGGAGCTGTTTTTT. Translating it yields CASSQVQESVGELFF.

This sequence joins TRBV6-5 and TRBJ2-3, with a possible D match to TRBD1 (5 bases). Germline CDR1 is MNHEY and CDR2 is SVGAGI. V dropped 4 bases and J dropped 14 bases, with 13 bases sitting between them. This CDR3 is built from 11 residues. The CDR3 DNA reads TGTGCCAGCAGTTTGCAGGGCTCACGGTATTTT. It is translated as CASSLQGSRYF.

J is TRBJ1-3 and V is TRBV9, with D uncertain. Germline loops: CDR1 SGDLS, CDR2 YYNGEE. V was trimmed by 3 bases and J by 0 bases, leaving 7 bases between them. This CDR3 comprises 14 residues. CDR3: CASSAGNSGNTIYF. The CDR3, as DNA: TGTGCCAGCAGCGCCGGAAACTCTGGAAACACCATATATTTT.

This chain uses TRBV18 with TRBJ2-1; D is unclear. This CDR3 has 15 amino acids. Germline V gene data show CDR1 as KGHSH and CDR2 as LQKENI. Between the trimmed V and J ends, which lost 3 bases and 7 bases, there was a span of 16 bases. The chain's CDR3 is CASSPGLAGRNEQFF. The CDR3 nucleotides are TGTGCCAGCTCACCTGGGTTAGCCGGGCGGAATGAGCAGTTCTTC.

This clone was found a few times. This rearrangement joins TRBV14 to TRBJ1-2; D remains ambiguous. Germline V lookup: CDR1 SGHDN, CDR2 FVKESK. V dropped 1 base and J dropped 1 base, with 4 bases sitting between them. CDR3 size: 13 residues. Here the CDR3 DNA reads TGTGCCAGCAGCCAAGTCGGTAACTATGGCTACACCTTC. Translated, it gives CASSQVGNYGYTF.

This clone was counted many times. This chain joins TRBV6-6 and TRBJ1-2, with TRBD1 matching over 7 bases. The germline gives CDR1 MNHNY, CDR2 SVGAGI (reference sequence). V was pared by 6 bases and J by 6 bases, with 16 bases of the junction left unmatched. The CDR3 has 16 residues. The CDR3 coding sequence is TGTGCCAGCAGCAGGGGGTTAGAAGGTTGGGAGGATGGCTACACCTTC. This encodes CASSRGLEGWEDGYTF.

The count of this clone is one. The V call is TRBV5-6, the J call TRBJ2-7; D perhaps matches TRBD1 (5 bases). The V gene's germline CDR1 is SGHDT and CDR2 YYEEEE. The CDR3 totals 16 residues. Trimming stripped 4 bases from V and 4 bases from J, with 21 bases between. The CDR3 spells CASSPRTRRGKYEQYF. CDR3 nucleotide sequence: TGTGCCAGCAGCCCCCGGACACGCCGAGGAAAGTACGAGCAGTACTTC.

V usage is TRBV2 and J usage is TRBJ2-5; D may be TRBD1 or TRBD2 (5 bases each). From germline, CDR1 is SNHLY and CDR2 FYNNEI. Trimming shortened V by 1 base and J by 12 bases, and 15 bases separated the two germline ends. The length of the CDR3 is 13 residues. As DNA, the CDR3 is TGTGCCAGCAGTGAAGGGCAGGGTAAGGGAGAGTACTTC. It is translated as CASSEGQGKGEYF.

The V and J genes are TRBV30 and TRBJ1-1; D is undetermined. Trimming cost V 2 bases and J 11 bases, with 15 bases left between them. The CDR3 loop spans 12 amino acids. The V gene's germline CDR1 is GTSNPN and CDR2 SVGIG (reference sequence). The CDR3 bases are TGTGCCTGGAGTATCGACCGCTCGGAGGCTTTCTTT. Translated: CAWSIDRSEAFF.

The chain has TRBV19 and TRBJ2-7; D possibly corresponds to TRBD2 (6 bases). This CDR3 region has 11 residues. CDR1 and CDR2 (germline): LNHDA, SQIVND (reference sequence). V shed 5 bases and J shed 4 bases, with 6 bases lying between them. The CDR3 DNA reads TGTGCCAGTAGTGGGAGGTACGAGCAGTACTTC. Translation: CASSGRYEQYF.

The chain joins TRBV6-4 to TRBJ2-1; 13 positions match TRBD2. The trim removed 4 bases at V and 8 bases at J, leaving 5 bases unmatched. CDR3 length: 15 amino acids. The germline V gene has CDR1 MRHNA and CDR2 SNTAGT. The CDR3 DNA is TGTGCCAGCAGTGGAGGGACTAGCGGGGTCGATGAGCAGTTCTTC. Its translation: CASSGGTSGVDEQFF.

The chain has TRBV7-8 and TRBJ1-3, with D perhaps TRBD1 (5 bases). V was trimmed by 1 base and J by 2 bases, leaving 12 bases between them. The length of the CDR3 is 16 residues. Looked up from germline, CDR1 is SGHVS and CDR2 is FQNEAQ. In DNA form, the CDR3 reads TGTGCCAGCAGCTTAGACGGCAGGGCGGCTGGAAACACCATATATTTT. Amino acid sequence: CASSLDGRAAGNTIYF.

This clone came up a few times. The V and J genes are TRBV7-3 and TRBJ2-1; no definite D call. Germline V CDR1 and CDR2: SGHTA, FQGTGA. The CDR3 sequence is 14 residues long. Trimming cost V 0 bases and J 6 bases, with 9 bases left between them. The DNA for the CDR3 is TGTGCCAGCAGCTTAACGGGCCTAGTCAATGAGCAGTTCTTC. Its translation: CASSLTGLVNEQFF.

V usage is TRBV29-1 and J usage is TRBJ2-5; D is unresolved. Trimming cost V 7 bases and J 2 bases, with 17 bases left between them. Germline V gene data show CDR1 as SQVTM and CDR2 as ANQGSEA. The CDR3 consists of 14 residues. CDR3 sequence: CSARASTEQETQYF. The CDR3 DNA sequence: TGCAGCGCCCGGGCCAGTACGGAGCAAGAGACCCAGTACTTC.

The rearrangement uses TRBV7-9 and TRBJ1-1; D unclear. V shed 1 base and J shed 3 bases, with 9 bases lying between them. Germline V gene data show CDR1 as SEHNR and CDR2 as FQNEAQ (reference sequence). The CDR3 contains 14 residues. The CDR3 DNA reads as TGTGCCAGCAGCTTAGTCGGTCGGGACACTGAAGCTTTCTTT. Translation: CASSLVGRDTEAFF.